The T cell receptor (beta chain) under discussion was sequenced for a study of cytomegalovirus exposure and HLA in healthy donors. Points from the study as a whole: Sequencing likely caused a cluster of highly shared sequence variants. With high specificity and sensitivity, the classifier reportedly diagnosed cytomegalovirus status.

The PCR used 60 Vbeta and 13 Jbeta primers. The protocol was immunoSEQ multiplex PCR, while the TCRdb copy is restricted to in-frame clones and leaves out a portion. The sample has 95,000 to 110,000 clones, almost 80% seen once. In the case of this clone: What it binds is unknown.

CDR3 length: 13 amino acids. From germline, CDR1 is SGHRS and CDR2 YFSETQ. V was clipped by 1 base and J by 2 bases, with 6 bases between them. The origin of this receptor is a man aged 55-75 years in good health and CMV-seropositive. What was sequenced was PBMCs. V usage is TRBV5-1 and J usage is TRBJ1-1; D is unresolved. Here the CDR3 DNA reads TGCGCCAGCAGCTTGTTCTATAACACTGAAGCTTTCTTT. Protein: CASSLFYNTEAFF.